This TCR beta chain was documented in a study of blood T cells in healthy people across ages. This CDR3 contains 11 residues. Germline V gene sequence: CDR1 SQVTM, CDR2 ANQGSEA. With 4 bases clipped from V and 6 bases from J, the junction kept 1 base outside the gene matches. This clonotype was seen at least ten times. What it binds is not known. Extraction of total RNA produced a minimum of 5 micrograms from each sample. A second roughly 6 to 11 cycle PCR used barcoded and J-beta primers. TCRdb used MiXCR to reprocess the 5' RACE reads, holding one entry per CDR3 protein. This sample has approximately 1,000,000 distinct CDR3 sequences, with approximately 38% found just once. General study points: Donor CMV status was unknown, possibly confounding expanded clonotype changes. Older individuals had lower TCR beta diversity per million T cells (the decline was roughly linear).

This TCR was sampled from a man younger than 30 in good health. The J gene is TRBJ1-2, the V gene TRBV29-1, with TRBD1 matching over 8 bases. The sequenced sample was blood. Written as DNA, the CDR3 is TGCAGCGTTGGACAGGGGAATGGCTACACCTTC. Translation gives CSVGQGNGYTF.